This T cell receptor (gamma chain) is drawn from a study of human gamma delta and Vdelta1 T cells. With regard to this clone: Its matching antigen is unknown.

V lost 5 bases, J lost 3 bases, and 10 bases stayed unmatched. The CDR3 loop spans 14 amino acids. Looked up from germline, CDR1 is EGSNGY and CDR2 is YDSYNSKV. TCRdb processed the PCR reads again with the CATT caller. Among about 8,700 gamma-chain clones, around 42% were seen once, and the ten largest hold 2.5%. The sequencing sample was made of Vdelta1 gamma-delta T cells from blood grown in culture (DOT cells). The TCR comes from a human donor in good health. This chain uses TRGV2 with TRGJ1 or TRGJ2. Here the CDR3 reads CATWVIGSYYKKLF. As DNA, the CDR3 is TGTGCCACCTGGGTCATCGGGAGTTATTATAAGAAACTCTTT.